These 3 T cell receptor beta chains came from one sample sequenced in a study of CD4 T cells in relation to SARS-CoV-2 and coronaviruses. Repertoires were generated with immunoSEQ multiplex PCR, while TCRdb's copy carries only in-frame clones and drops some. In the table there are about 38,000 clones, over 75% of which are singletons. No antigen has been identified for these receptors. The sample taken for sequencing was memory CD4+ T cells from PBMCs, cultured in vitro. Receptors were obtained from an adult with COVID-19.

The V gene is TRBV25-1, the J gene TRBJ2-3; D is uncertain. CDR3 length: 12 residues. V was cut by 5 bases and J by 4 bases, with 7 bases left in between. Germline CDR1 and CDR2: MGHDK and SYGVNS. CDR3 nucleotide sequence: TGTGCCAGCAGTTACCTGGCAGATACGCAGTATTTT. Its protein product is CASSYLADTQYF.

The CDR3 coding sequence is TGTGCCAGCAGCTCACCGGGGCCCTACGAGCAGTACTTC. The encoded protein is CASSSPGPYEQYF. This sequence joins TRBV7-9 and TRBJ2-7; D is perhaps TRBD1 or TRBD2 (5 bases each). Per germline, CDR1 SEHNR and CDR2 FQNEAQ (reference sequence). The CDR3 consists of 13 residues. Trimming took 4 bases from V and 2 from J, leaving 9 bases between them. The entire variable domain, with the rest obtained from reference TRBV7-9 and TRBJ2-7, is as follows: DTGVSQNPRHKITKRGQNVTFRCDPISEHNRLYWYRQTLGQGPEFLTYFQNEAQLEKSRLLSDRFSAERPKGSFSTLEIQRTEQGDSAMYLCASSSPGPYEQYFGPGTRLTVT.

This chain links TRBV6-2 or TRBV6-3 with TRBJ2-7; TRBD1 matches 8 bases. The V gene's germline CDR1 is MNHEY and CDR2 SVGEGT. After removal of 4 bases from V and 2 bases from J, the junction contained 13 bases not matched to a gene. This CDR3 is 17 amino acids long. CDR3 sequence (DNA): TGTGCCAGCAGTTTTAGACAGGGGCCCCAAAACCCCTACGAGCAGTACTTC. Translating gives CASSFRQGPQNPYEQYF.